This TCR beta chain was captured in a study of molecular identifiers for immune sequencing clone quantification. Study-wide points: The sizes of highly expanded clones could be underestimated when identical TCR molecules share a barcode. Clones that had above 20 RNA copies took up over 97% of effector molecules but under 1% in naive cells.

Germline-derived CDR1 and CDR2 are SGHAT and FQNNGV. The CDR3 consists of 21 residues. V lost 4 bases, J lost 2 bases, and 24 bases stayed unmatched. Previously described methods and listed TCR primers were employed for the bulk TCR libraries. MiXCR, run by TCRdb on the PCR reads, gives a single entry per CDR3 protein. Of about 300,000 distinct CDR3 sequences listed, around a fifth are singletons. This clonotype was picked up a small number of times. Its antigen is unknown. Naive CD8 T cells were sorted, and the gate applied was CD8+CD4-CCR7+CD45RA+. The specimen sequenced was naive CD8+ T cells from blood, with Jurkat cell RNA spiked in. The subset is: FACS-sorted CD8+CD4-CCR7+CD45RA+ naive T cells. This receptor was identified in a human donor in good health. Some libraries in this study had Jurkat cell RNA spiked in. The V call is TRBV11-2, the J call TRBJ2-3, with TRBD1 matching over 7 bases. CDR3 protein: CASSSLPGGTEKRPPTDTQYF. The CDR3 DNA is TGTGCCAGCAGCTCCCTTCCGGGTGGGACAGAGAAACGACCCCCCACAGATACGCAGTATTTT.